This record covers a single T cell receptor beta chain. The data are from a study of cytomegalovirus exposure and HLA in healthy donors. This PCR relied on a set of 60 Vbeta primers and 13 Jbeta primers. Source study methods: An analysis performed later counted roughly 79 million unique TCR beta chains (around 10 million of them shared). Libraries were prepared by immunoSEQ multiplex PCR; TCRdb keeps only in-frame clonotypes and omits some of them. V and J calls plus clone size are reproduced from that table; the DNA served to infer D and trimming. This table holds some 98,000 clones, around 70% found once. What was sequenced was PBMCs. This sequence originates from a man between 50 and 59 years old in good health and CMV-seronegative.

The DNA of the CDR3 is TGTGCCAGCAGTTCCCAGACGGAGGGTAGCCATGAGCAGTTCTTC. It yields the protein CASSSQTEGSHEQFF. The V gene is TRBV25-1, the J gene TRBJ2-1; D might be TRBD2 (6 bases). Trimming shortened V by 5 bases and J by 8 bases, and 19 bases separated the two germline ends. The CDR3 is 15 residues long. Germline V gene data show CDR1 as MGHDK and CDR2 as SYGVNS.